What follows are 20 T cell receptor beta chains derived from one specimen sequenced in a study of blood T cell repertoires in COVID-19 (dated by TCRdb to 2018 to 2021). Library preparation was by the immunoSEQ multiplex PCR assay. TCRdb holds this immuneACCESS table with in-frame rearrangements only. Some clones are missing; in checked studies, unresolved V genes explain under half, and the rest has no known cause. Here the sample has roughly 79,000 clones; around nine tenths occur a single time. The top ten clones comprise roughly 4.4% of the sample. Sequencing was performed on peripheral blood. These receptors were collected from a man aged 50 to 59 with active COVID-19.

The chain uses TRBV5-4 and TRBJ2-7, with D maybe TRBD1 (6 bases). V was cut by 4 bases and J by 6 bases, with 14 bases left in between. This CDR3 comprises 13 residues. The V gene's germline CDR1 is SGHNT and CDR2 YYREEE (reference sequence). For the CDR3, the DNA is TGTGCCAGCAGCGGCCCCGGGACAATCGAGCAGTACTTC. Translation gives CASSGPGTIEQYF.

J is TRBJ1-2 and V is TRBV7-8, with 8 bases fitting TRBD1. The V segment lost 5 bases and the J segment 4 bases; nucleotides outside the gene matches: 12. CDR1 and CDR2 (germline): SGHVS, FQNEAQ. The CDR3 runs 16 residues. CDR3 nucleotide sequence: TGTGCCAGCAGCAGAACAGGGGGGCAATTGAGCTATGGCTACACCTTC. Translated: CASSRTGGQLSYGYTF.

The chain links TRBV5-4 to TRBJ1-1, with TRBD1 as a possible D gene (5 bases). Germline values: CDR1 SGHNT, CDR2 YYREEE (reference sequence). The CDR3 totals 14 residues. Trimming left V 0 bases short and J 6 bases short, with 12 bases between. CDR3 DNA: TGTGCCAGCAGCTTGGATGGCCAGGGTGCTGAAGCTTTCTTT. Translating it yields CASSLDGQGAEAFF.

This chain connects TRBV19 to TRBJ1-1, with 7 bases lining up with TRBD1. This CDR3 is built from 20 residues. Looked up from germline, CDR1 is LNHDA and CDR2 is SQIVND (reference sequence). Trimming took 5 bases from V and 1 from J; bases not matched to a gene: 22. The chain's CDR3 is CASSSGVNWAGQQKNTEAFF. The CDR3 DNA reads TGTGCCAGTAGTTCGGGAGTCAATTGGGCGGGACAGCAAAAGAACACTGAAGCTTTCTTT.

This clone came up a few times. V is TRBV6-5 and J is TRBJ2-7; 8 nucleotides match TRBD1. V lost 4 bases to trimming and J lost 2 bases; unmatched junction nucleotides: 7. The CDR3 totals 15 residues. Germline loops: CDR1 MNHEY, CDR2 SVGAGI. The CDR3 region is CASSSTGQGPYEQYF. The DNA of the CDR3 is TGTGCCAGCAGTTCCACCGGACAGGGACCCTACGAGCAGTACTTC.

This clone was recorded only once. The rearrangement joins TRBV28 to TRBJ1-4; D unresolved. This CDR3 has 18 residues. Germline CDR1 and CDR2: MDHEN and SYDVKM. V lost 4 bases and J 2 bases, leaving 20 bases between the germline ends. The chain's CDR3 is CASSSTGSRFSTNEKLFF. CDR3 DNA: TGTGCCAGCAGTTCCACCGGGTCACGATTTTCCACTAATGAAAAACTGTTTTTT. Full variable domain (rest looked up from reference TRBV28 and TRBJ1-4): DVKVTQSSRYLVKRTGEKVFLECVQDMDHENMFWYRQDPGLGLRLIYFSYDVKMKEKGDIPEGYSVSREKKERFSLILESASTNQTSMYLCASSSTGSRFSTNEKLFFGSGTQLSVL.

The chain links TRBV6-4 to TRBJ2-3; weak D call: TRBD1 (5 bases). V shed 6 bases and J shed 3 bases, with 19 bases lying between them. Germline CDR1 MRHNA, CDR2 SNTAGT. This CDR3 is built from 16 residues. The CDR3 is CASRGWNRIETDTQYF. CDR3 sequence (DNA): TGTGCCAGCAGGGGGTGGAACAGGATAGAAACAGATACGCAGTATTTT.

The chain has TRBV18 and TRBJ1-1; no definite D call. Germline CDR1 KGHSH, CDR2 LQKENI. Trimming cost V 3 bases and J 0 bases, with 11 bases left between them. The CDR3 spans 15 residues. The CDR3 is CASSPPSTLNTEAFF. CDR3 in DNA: TGTGCCAGCTCACCTCCCTCGACACTGAACACTGAAGCTTTCTTT.

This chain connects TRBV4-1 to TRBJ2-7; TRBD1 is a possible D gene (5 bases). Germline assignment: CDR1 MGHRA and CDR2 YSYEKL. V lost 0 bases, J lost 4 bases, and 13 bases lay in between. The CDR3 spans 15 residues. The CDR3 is CASSQDFGRAYEQYF. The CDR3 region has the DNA TGCGCCAGCAGCCAAGATTTTGGCAGGGCTTACGAGCAGTACTTC.

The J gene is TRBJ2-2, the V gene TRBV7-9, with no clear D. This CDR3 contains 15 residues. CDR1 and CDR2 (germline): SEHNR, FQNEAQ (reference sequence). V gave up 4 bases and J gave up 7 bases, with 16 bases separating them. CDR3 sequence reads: CASSSPQQSGGELFF. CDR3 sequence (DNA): TGTGCCAGCAGCTCCCCCCAACAATCGGGCGGGGAGCTGTTTTTT.

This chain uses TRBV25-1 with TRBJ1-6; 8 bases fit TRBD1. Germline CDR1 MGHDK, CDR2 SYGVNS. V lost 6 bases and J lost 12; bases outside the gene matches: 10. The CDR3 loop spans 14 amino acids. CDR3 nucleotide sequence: TGTGCCAGCAGGGAGACAGGGGACCGCGGACCCCTCCACTTT. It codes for CASRETGDRGPLHF.

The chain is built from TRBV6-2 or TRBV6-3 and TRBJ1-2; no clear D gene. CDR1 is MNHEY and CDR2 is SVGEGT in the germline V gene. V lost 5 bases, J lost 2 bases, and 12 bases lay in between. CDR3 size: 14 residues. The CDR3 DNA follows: TGTGCCAGCAGTCAAACCACTGAGAACTATGGCTACACCTTC. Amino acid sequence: CASSQTTENYGYTF.

Here the CDR3 DNA reads TGTGCCAGCAGCGTAGGGACAGGCATCTATGGCTACACCTTC. It yields the protein CASSVGTGIYGYTF. The chain uses TRBV9 and TRBJ1-2; 7 nucleotides agree with TRBD1. Germline V gene data show CDR1 as SGDLS and CDR2 as YYNGEE. Unmatched junction bases numbered 3, after V lost 0 bases and J lost 4 bases. The CDR3 sequence is 14 residues long.

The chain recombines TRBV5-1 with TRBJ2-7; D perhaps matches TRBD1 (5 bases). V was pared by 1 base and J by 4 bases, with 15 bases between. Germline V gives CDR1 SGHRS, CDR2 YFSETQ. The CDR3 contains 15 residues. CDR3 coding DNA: TGCGCCAGCAGCTTGCAAACAGGTCAAGGGTACGAGCAGTACTTC. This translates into CASSLQTGQGYEQYF.

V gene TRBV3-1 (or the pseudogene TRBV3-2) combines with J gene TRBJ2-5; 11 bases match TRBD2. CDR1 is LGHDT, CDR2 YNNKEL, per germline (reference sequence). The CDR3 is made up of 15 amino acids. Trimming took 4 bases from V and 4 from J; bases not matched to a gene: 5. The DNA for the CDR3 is TGTGCCAGCAGCCGTAGCGGGGGGGCCGGAGAGACCCAGTACTTC. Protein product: CASSRSGGAGETQYF.

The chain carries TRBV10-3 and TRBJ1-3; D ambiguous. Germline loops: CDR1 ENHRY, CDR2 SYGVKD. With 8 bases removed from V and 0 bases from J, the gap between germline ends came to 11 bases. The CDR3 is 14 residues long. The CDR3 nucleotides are TGTGCCATCGGAGGGCCGAACTCTGGAAACACCATATATTTT. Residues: CAIGGPNSGNTIYF.

DNA of the CDR3: TGCGCCAGCGGGGGAGGACTAGGCAGGGCCGAGCAGTACTTC. As protein: CASGGGLGRAEQYF. This sequence joins TRBV5-1 and TRBJ2-7; 7 positions match TRBD2. Trimming removed 7 bases from V and 6 bases from J; junction bases left unmatched: 13. Germline V lookup: CDR1 SGHRS, CDR2 YFSETQ. This CDR3 is 14 amino acids long.

The CDR3 protein is CASSPGPLAGGYIQYF. The CDR3 coding sequence is TGTGCCAGCTCTCCTGGGCCCCTAGCGGGGGGTTACATTCAGTACTTC. The rearrangement joins TRBV18 to TRBJ2-4, with 11 bases aligning to TRBD2. The CDR3 consists of 16 residues. CDR1 is KGHSH and CDR2 is LQKENI in the germline V gene. Trimming took 6 bases from V and 8 from J; bases not matched to a gene: 12. The complete variable domain, with remaining parts taken from reference TRBV18 and TRBJ2-4, reads NAGVMQNPRHLVRRRGQEARLRCSPMKGHSHVYWYRQLPEEGLKFMVYLQKENIIDESGMPKERFSAEFPKEGPSILRIQQVVRGDSAAYFCASSPGPLAGGYIQYFGAGTRLSVL.

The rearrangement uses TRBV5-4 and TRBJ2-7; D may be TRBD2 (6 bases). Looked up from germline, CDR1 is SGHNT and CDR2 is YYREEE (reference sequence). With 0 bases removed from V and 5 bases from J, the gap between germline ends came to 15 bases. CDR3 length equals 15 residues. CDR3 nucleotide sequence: TGTGCCAGCAGCTTGGGGGGCGGGAACCCAAACGAGCAGTACTTC. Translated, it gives CASSLGGGNPNEQYF.

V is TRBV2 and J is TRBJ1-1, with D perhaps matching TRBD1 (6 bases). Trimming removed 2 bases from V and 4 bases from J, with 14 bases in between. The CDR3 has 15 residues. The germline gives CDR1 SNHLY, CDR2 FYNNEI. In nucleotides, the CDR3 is TGTGCCAGCAGTGAAAACGGGGAGGGGGGCACTGAAGCTTTCTTT. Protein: CASSENGEGGTEAFF.